This T cell receptor beta chain was recovered during a study of blood T cell repertoires in COVID-19. As for the study in general: PBMCs, B-cell-depleted T cells, or T cells provided the cDNA or gDNA that made up the material.

The CDR3 extends over 15 amino acids. The germline gives CDR1 SGHTA, CDR2 FQGNSA. J lost 2 bases, V lost 1 base, and 3 bases had no gene match. Under the authors' procedure: Amplification of reference gene primers was used by the study to estimate nucleated cell counts. Method: immunoSEQ multiplex PCR; TCRdb's copy keeps in-frame clones and lacks some. V, J and clone size were drawn from that table, and D and trimming were deduced from the DNA. In the table there are about 220,000 clones, approximately 85% of which are singletons. Enrollment of patients from Seattle took place during active infection, with longitudinal follow-up.

The V call is TRBV7-2, the J call TRBJ1-2, with 8 bases identical to TRBD1. The sample was peripheral blood. The sequence was collected from a woman aged 65 to 85 with COVID-19, enrolled during active disease. CDR3 nucleotides: TGTGCCAGCAGCTTAGGGCAGGGGGCAAACTATGGCTACACCTTC. The encoded protein is CASSLGQGANYGYTF.